These T cell receptor beta chains were read from a single sample in a study of metastatic and nonmetastatic thyroid tumors. Through MiXCR, TCRdb re-clonotyped the PCR reads. Among about 31,000 clones, approximately 19% were seen once, and the ten largest hold around 21%. The sample consisted of blood. The receptors here all came from a female donor with papillary thyroid cancer or a benign thyroid nodule (not recorded which). Some clones in this sample may be carry-over from other donors' samples. CDR3s include the opening cysteine and the closing phenylalanine or tryptophan. The D gene is left open where the match is weak. Clone size, where shown, is once, few, many, or a class for clones that have expanded.

-	few	TRBV6-1	TRBJ1-2	TGTGCCAGCAGGTGGTCAGGGAACGATGGCTACACCTTC	CASRWSGNDGYTF
-	few	TRBV28	TRBJ1-2	TGTGCCAGCAGTTTATATGCCCTAAAGGTTCGCTACACCTTC	CASSLYALKVRYTF
-	-	TRBV25-1	TRBJ2-4	TGTGCCAGCAGTGTGAAGAGCATTCAGTACTTC	CASSVKSIQYF
-	-	TRBV20-1	TRBJ2-7	TGCAGTGCTCCGATCCCGGGGGCTAGAAGTTCCCGGGAGCAGTACTTC	CSAPIPGARSSREQYF
-	-	TRBV27	TRBJ2-7	TGTGCCAGCAGTAGGGCAGGCCATTCGGGGGAGCAGTACTTC	CASSRAGHSGEQYF
TRBD2	-	TRBV3-1	TRBJ2-3	TGTGCCAGCAGCCATTCCGCGGGGGGGCGGACAGATACGCAGTATTTT	CASSHSAGGRTDTQYF
TRBD1	many	TRBV5-1	TRBJ1-2	TGCGCCAGCAGCTTAGGACAGGTTAACTATGGCTACACCTTC	CASSLGQVNYGYTF
-	many	TRBV18	TRBJ2-3	TGTGCCAGCTCACCGCGACAGGTCACAGATACGCAGTATTTT	CASSPRQVTDTQYF
-	once	TRBV20-1	TRBJ2-3	TGCAGTGCTAGTCGCGTTAGAGGCACAGATACGCAGTATTTT	CSASRVRGTDTQYF
TRBD1	many	TRBV7-6	TRBJ1-6	TGTGCCAGCAGCTTAGGAGGGACAGCGAATAATTCACCCCTCCACTTT	CASSLGGTANNSPLHF
TRBD2	few	TRBV27	TRBJ2-1	TGTGCCAGCAGGACTAGCGGGAGTCCCTACAATGAGCAGTTCTTC	CASRTSGSPYNEQFF
TRBD2	medium-sized	TRBV6-1	TRBJ2-1	TGTGCCAGCAGTGGCCGGGGAGCGGGGGGGCATGAGCAGTTCTTC	CASSGRGAGGHEQFF
-	many	TRBV7-2	TRBJ1-1	TGTGCCAGCAGCTCTTTGGGGGGCGAAACTGAAGCTTTCTTT	CASSSLGGETEAFF
-	-	TRBV5-1	TRBJ1-1	TGCGCCAGCAGCTTGTGGCCGGGGAACACTGAAGCTTTCTTT	CASSLWPGNTEAFF
-	few	TRBV6-1	TRBJ2-5	TGTGCCAGCAGCGCTCGGGAGACCCAGTACTTC	CASSARETQYF
TRBD1	medium-sized	TRBV6-1	TRBJ2-7	TGTGCCAGCAGGCGTCCCGGGACAGGGAACGAGCAGTACTTC	CASRRPGTGNEQYF
TRBD2	-	TRBV6-1	TRBJ2-7	TGTGCCAGCAGTAAGCGGGATAACTACGAGCAGTACTTC	CASSKRDNYEQYF
-	-	TRBV6-2/TRBV6-3	TRBJ2-1	TGTGCCAGCAGTACGAGACTCCCTCAGGCCTACAATGAGCAGTTCTTC	CASSTRLPQAYNEQFF
TRBD2	-	TRBV28	TRBJ2-1	TGTGCCAGCAGTTCACCCCGTGTGGGTAGCGGGAGAACGTCCTACAATGAGCAGTTCTTC	CASSSPRVGSGRTSYNEQFF
-	many	TRBV7-2	TRBJ2-7	TGTGCCAGCAGCTTGGGGGACCTCTCCTACGAGCAGTACTTC	CASSLGDLSYEQYF
-	-	TRBV9	TRBJ2-2	TGTGCCAGCAGCCCCGGACGAGGGAGCAACACCGGGGAGCTGTTTTTT	CASSPGRGSNTGELFF
-	medium-sized	TRBV6-1	TRBJ2-1	TGTGCCAGCAGTAGGAAGGGTCAGGAGCAGTTCTTC	CASSRKGQEQFF
TRBD1	-	TRBV6-9	TRBJ2-3	TGTGCCAGCAGTTATACCCCGGGACAGGGGGTCGCAGATACGCAGTATTTT	CASSYTPGQGVADTQYF
TRBD1	-	TRBV6-4	TRBJ1-1	TGTGCCAGCAGAGCAGGGGGCCTGGGGACTGAAGCTTTCTTT	CASRAGGLGTEAFF
-	many	TRBV20-1	TRBJ2-3	TGCAGTGCTAGCCCCCTTAGGGATACGCAGTATTTT	CSASPLRDTQYF
-	medium-sized	TRBV6-1	TRBJ2-1	TGTGCCAGCAGTGAGAGGGCCCCTGGAGTGGCCTCCTACAATGAGCAGTTCTTC	CASSERAPGVASYNEQFF
TRBD2	-	TRBV19	TRBJ2-3	TGCGCCAGTGGTGCCCGACTAGCGGGGGGGGTGCGGGATACGCAGTATTTT	CASGARLAGGVRDTQYF
TRBD1	-	TRBV19	TRBJ1-6	TGTGCCAGTAGTATGACAGGGGGCAGTTCACCCCTCCACTTT	CASSMTGGSSPLHF
-	many	TRBV19	TRBJ1-3	TGTGCCAGTAGTCCATCCGGCAGAGGAGACACCATATATTTT	CASSPSGRGDTIYF
TRBD1	many	TRBV7-9	TRBJ1-2	TGTGCCAGCAGCTTGGGTCCGGGACAGGCTAACTATGGCTACACCTTC	CASSLGPGQANYGYTF
-	-	TRBV11-3	TRBJ1-5	TGTGCCAGCAGCTTAGATCTGGGGGCCCCTAATCAGCCCCAGCATTTT	CASSLDLGAPNQPQHF
TRBD2	once	TRBV19	TRBJ2-2	TGTGCCAGTAGTACCATTCCCCCCGGACTAGGGAACACCGGGGAGCTGTTTTTT	CASSTIPPGLGNTGELFF
-	many	TRBV11-2	TRBJ2-7	TGTGCCAGCAGACCACTCTCGGTCCCTAGGGTCCAGCAGTACTTC	CASRPLSVPRVQQYF
-	few	TRBV6-1	TRBJ2-1	TGTGCCAGCAGACAAGGGCTTAGCTCCTACAATGAGCAGTTCTTC	CASRQGLSSYNEQFF
-	few	TRBV12-3/TRBV12-4	TRBJ2-2	TGTGCCAGTAGCCTCTTCGCCGGCACCGGGGAGATGTTTTTT	CASSLFAGTGEMFF
TRBD2	-	TRBV6-1	TRBJ2-3	TGTGCCAGTCGTACTAGCGGGACCGATACGCAGTATTTT	CASRTSGTDTQYF
-	many	TRBV9	TRBJ1-4	TGTGCTAGCAGCGTAGCTGGGAGGGACCTGGAGAAACTGTTTTTT	CASSVAGRDLEKLFF
-	many	TRBV7-2	TRBJ1-1	TGTGCCAGCAGCGCCCGGGCAGCTAACACTGAAGCTTTCTTT	CASSARAANTEAFF
-	few	TRBV2	TRBJ1-1	TGTGCCAGCAGTGAAGCGGGGTACACTGAAGCTTTCTTT	CASSEAGYTEAFF
TRBD2	-	TRBV24-1	TRBJ2-3	TGTGCCACCAGTGATTTGTCTAGCGGGGGGACCACAGATACGCAGTATTTT	CATSDLSSGGTTDTQYF
-	-	TRBV7-3	TRBJ2-2	TGTGCCAGCAGCATAGGGACCGGGGAGCTGTTTTTT	CASSIGTGELFF
-	many	TRBV11-2	TRBJ1-4	TGTGCCAGCAGCTCGACAGGCTCGGAGGAAAAACTGTTTTTT	CASSSTGSEEKLFF
-	medium-sized	TRBV10-1	TRBJ2-3	TGCGCCAGCAGTCGGGCGGGGGCCGGAGATACGCAGTATTTT	CASSRAGAGDTQYF
-	-	TRBV20-1	TRBJ1-5	TGCAGTGCTAGGAACGTGGGAAATCAGCCCCAGCATTTT	CSARNVGNQPQHF
-	many	TRBV6-1	TRBJ1-1	TGTGCCAGCAGTGAATACAGGAACACTGAAGCTTTCTTT	CASSEYRNTEAFF
-	-	TRBV20-1	TRBJ2-7	TGCAGTGCTAGAGTCCCGCCCAGGCCCGAGCAGTACTTC	CSARVPPRPEQYF
TRBD2	-	TRBV5-6	TRBJ2-7	TGTGCCAGCAGCTTACCAACCCATAGCGGGATAGGAGGCTACGAGCAGTACTTC	CASSLPTHSGIGGYEQYF
-	few	TRBV28	TRBJ2-1	TGTGCCAGCAGTTTTCCCCCCGGGGGTCCCAGTCACAATGAGCAGTTCTTC	CASSFPPGGPSHNEQFF
TRBD1	many	TRBV19	TRBJ2-1	TGTGCCATCGGGACAGGTCGGATTTACAATGAGCAGTTCTTC	CAIGTGRIYNEQFF
TRBD1	many	TRBV7-3	TRBJ1-2	TGTGCCAGCAGCCCAGGACAGGGCGCCTATGGCTACACCTTC	CASSPGQGAYGYTF